This TCR beta chain was documented in a study of blood T cell repertoires in COVID-19. As for the study in general: The samples span acute and convalescent COVID-19 from the United States, Italy and Spain. T cells, B-cell-depleted T cells, or PBMCs supplied cDNA or gDNA.

Some clones are missing from TCRdb's copy, which holds only in-frame ones; the method was immunoSEQ multiplex PCR. The table includes some 200,000 clones, roughly 84% detected once. The germline V gene has CDR1 ENHRY and CDR2 SYGVKD. This CDR3 is built from 11 residues. Deletions cut 10 bases from V and 5 bases from J, with 11 bases between. The genes are TRBV10-3 and TRBJ1-2; tentatively, D is TRBD1 (6 bases). The TCR sequence derives from a man aged 50 or older with active or convalescent COVID-19. The sequencing input was peripheral blood. Here the CDR3 reads CASRTDYGYTF. The CDR3 DNA sequence: TGTGCCAGTAGGACAGATTATGGCTACACCTTC.